Described below is a single TCR beta chain sequence and its context. These data come from a study of blood T cell repertoires in COVID-19. Study background: Italy, Spain and the United States were the sources of the convalescent and acute COVID-19 samples. T cells, B-cell-depleted T cells, or PBMCs supplied cDNA or gDNA.

In the original workflow: Nucleated cell counts were estimated from reference gene primer amplification. Method: immunoSEQ multiplex PCR; TCRdb's copy keeps in-frame clones and lacks some. Clonal size and the V and J genes are those of that table, whereas D and trimming came from the DNA. Here the sample spans around 200,000 clones, nearly 90% being singletons. Germline V gene sequence: CDR1 KGHSH, CDR2 LQKENI. V dropped 5 bases and J dropped 8 bases, with 12 bases sitting between them. The CDR3 has 13 amino acids. The receptor was isolated from a young woman who had recovered from COVID-19. The J gene is TRBJ1-4, the V gene TRBV18, with D possibly matching TRBD1 (6 bases). The specimen sequenced was peripheral blood. The CDR3 sequence is CASSSGVGEKLFF. The CDR3, as DNA: TGTGCCAGCTCATCAGGGGTTGGGGAAAAACTGTTTTTT.